Listed below are T cell receptor beta chains from one sample, sequenced in a study of T cell responses to AZD1222 COVID-19 vaccine. Produced via immunoSEQ multiplex PCR; TCRdb's table is partial and in-frame only. The table includes approximately 180,000 clones, 85% to 95% detected once. This material consisted of peripheral blood, taken on day 0 of AZD1222 vaccination. The origin of the receptors is an adult in good health. Each CDR3 is given with its conserved first and last residue. Each record gives: J gene, V gene, CDR3 protein.

>TRBJ1-1|TRBV7-6
CASSQGPNTEAFF
>TRBJ2-3|TRBV7-9
CASRPQGAGTDTQYF
>TRBJ1-1|TRBV7-9
CASSPQSRNTEAFF
>TRBJ1-5|TRBV4-1
CASSRSSSNQPQHF
>TRBJ2-1|TRBV27
CASSLSGTGNEQFF
>TRBJ2-7|TRBV4-2
CASSQDPSVSYEQYF
>TRBJ2-1|TRBV6-1
CASSDRTDYNEQFF
>TRBJ1-4|TRBV9
CASSVGTAPPHEKLFF
>TRBJ1-1|TRBV19
CASHIQGPGTEAFF
>TRBJ1-3|TRBV19
CATGGSGNTIYF
>TRBJ2-6|TRBV18
CASSPLRFIRAGANVLTF
>TRBJ2-7|TRBV3-1/TRBV3-2
CASSQGHSEAYEQYF
>TRBJ1-1|TRBV10-3
CAISRPNTEAFF
>TRBJ2-2|TRBV6-5
CASIGRNTGELFF
>TRBJ2-6|TRBV19
CASSIAGDGANVLTF
>TRBJ1-1|TRBV6-1
CATLPGDRGGTEAFF
>TRBJ2-1|TRBV7-9
CASSFYGDEQFF
>TRBJ2-2|TRBV7-9
CASSYRTLLEFWSGELFF
>TRBJ2-2|TRBV7-3
CASSLNPLPGGPTGELFF
>TRBJ2-3|TRBV5-1
CASSLVGVPDTQYF
>TRBJ2-2|TRBV6-4
CASSDSGNTGELFF
>TRBJ1-1|TRBV4-3
CASSLDKEAFF
>TRBJ2-7|TRBV7-8
CASSKTTGSSGRITYEQYF
>TRBJ2-1|TRBV9
CASNPTDDEQFF